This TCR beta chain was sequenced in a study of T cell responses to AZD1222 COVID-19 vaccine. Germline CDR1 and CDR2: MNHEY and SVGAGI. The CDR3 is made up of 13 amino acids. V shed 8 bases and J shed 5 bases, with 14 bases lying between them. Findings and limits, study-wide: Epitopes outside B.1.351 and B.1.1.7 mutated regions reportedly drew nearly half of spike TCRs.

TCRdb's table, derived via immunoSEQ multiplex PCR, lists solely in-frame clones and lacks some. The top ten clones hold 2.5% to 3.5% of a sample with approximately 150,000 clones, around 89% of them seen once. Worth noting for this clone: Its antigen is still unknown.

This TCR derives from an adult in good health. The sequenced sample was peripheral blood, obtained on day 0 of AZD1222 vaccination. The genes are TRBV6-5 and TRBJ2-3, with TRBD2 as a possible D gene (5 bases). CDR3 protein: CASLTRGRDTQYF. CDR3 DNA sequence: TGTGCCAGCCTCACTAGAGGTAGAGATACGCAGTATTTT.